This T cell receptor (beta chain) was documented in a study of blood T cell repertoires in COVID-19. Looking at the study overall: Sites in the United States, Italy and Spain provided acute and convalescent COVID-19 samples. The cDNA or gDNA used as material had been derived from T cells, B-cell-depleted T cells, or PBMCs.

Study processing details: The assay estimated nucleated cells by amplifying reference gene primers. Libraries were prepared by immunoSEQ multiplex PCR; TCRdb keeps only in-frame clonotypes and omits some of them. V and J calls plus clone size are reproduced from that table; the DNA served to infer D and trimming. The sample shows under 30,000 clones, nearly 80% of them seen only once. This CDR3 has 20 amino acids. CDR1 is ENHRY and CDR2 is SYGVKD in the germline V gene. With 3 bases clipped from V and 2 bases from J, the junction kept 21 bases outside the gene matches. The chain uses TRBV10-3 and TRBJ2-7, with 8 bases lining up with TRBD2. This TCR was recovered from a woman in her 70s with acute or convalescent COVID-19. Sequenced: peripheral blood. The chain's CDR3 is CAISDRGGSGVGAGTYEQYF. In DNA, the CDR3 is TGTGCCATCAGTGATCGAGGTGGTAGCGGGGTGGGTGCCGGGACCTACGAGCAGTACTTC.